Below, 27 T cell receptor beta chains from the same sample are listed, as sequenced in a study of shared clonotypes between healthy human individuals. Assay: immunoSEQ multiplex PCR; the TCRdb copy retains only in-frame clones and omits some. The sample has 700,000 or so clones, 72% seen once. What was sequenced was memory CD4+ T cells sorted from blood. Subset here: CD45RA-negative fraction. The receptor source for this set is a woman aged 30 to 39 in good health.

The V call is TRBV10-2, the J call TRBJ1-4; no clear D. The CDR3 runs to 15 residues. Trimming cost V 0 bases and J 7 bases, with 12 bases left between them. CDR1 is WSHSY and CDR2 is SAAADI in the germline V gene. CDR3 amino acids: CASSESYGQIEKLFF. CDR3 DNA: TGCGCCAGCAGTGAGTCATACGGGCAAATTGAAAAACTGTTTTTT.

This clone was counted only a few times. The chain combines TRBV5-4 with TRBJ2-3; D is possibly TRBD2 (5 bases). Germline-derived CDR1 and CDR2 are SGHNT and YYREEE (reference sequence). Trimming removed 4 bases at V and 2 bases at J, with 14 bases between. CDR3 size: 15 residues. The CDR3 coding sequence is TGTGCCAGCAGCCCCCGAAGCGGCGTCACAGATACGCAGTATTTT. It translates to CASSPRSGVTDTQYF.

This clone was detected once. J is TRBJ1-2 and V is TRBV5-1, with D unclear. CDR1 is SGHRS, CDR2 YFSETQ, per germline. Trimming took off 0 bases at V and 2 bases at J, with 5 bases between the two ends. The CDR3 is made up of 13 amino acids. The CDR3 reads CASSLEVNYGYTF. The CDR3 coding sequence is TGCGCCAGCAGCTTGGAAGTAAACTATGGCTACACCTTC.

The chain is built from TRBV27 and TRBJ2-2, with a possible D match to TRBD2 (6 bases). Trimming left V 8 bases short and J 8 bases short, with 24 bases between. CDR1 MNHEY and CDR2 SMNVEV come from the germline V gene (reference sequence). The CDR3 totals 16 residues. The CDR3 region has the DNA TGTGCCAGCCGATCCGCTGCAGGAGGGAAGTTGGGGGAGCTGTTTTTT. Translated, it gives CASRSAAGGKLGELFF.

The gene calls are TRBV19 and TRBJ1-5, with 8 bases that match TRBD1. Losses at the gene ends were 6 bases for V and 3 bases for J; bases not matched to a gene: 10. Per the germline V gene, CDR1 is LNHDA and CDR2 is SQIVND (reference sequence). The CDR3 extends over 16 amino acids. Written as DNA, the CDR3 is TGTGCCAGTAGGCCTCTGGACAGGGAAGACAATCAGCCCCAGCATTTT. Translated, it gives CASRPLDREDNQPQHF.

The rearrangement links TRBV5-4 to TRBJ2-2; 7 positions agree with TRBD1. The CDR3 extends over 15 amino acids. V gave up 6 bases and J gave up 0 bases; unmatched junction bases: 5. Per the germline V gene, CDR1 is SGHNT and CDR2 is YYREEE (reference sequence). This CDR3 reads CASTPGQANTGELFF. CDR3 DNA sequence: TGTGCCAGCACCCCCGGACAGGCGAACACCGGGGAGCTGTTTTTT.

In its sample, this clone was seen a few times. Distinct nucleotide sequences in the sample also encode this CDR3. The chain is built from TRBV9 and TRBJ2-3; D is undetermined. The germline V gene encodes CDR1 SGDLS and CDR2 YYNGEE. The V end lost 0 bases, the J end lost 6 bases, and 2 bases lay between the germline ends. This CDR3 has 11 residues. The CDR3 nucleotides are TGTGCCAGCAGCGTAGGGGATACGCAGTATTTT. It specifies CASSVGDTQYF.

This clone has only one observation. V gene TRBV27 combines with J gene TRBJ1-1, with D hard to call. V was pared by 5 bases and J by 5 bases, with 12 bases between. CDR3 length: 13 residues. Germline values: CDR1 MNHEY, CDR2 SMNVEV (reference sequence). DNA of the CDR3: TGTGCCAGCAGTCTGACACCCCAAACTGAAGCTTTCTTT. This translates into CASSLTPQTEAFF.

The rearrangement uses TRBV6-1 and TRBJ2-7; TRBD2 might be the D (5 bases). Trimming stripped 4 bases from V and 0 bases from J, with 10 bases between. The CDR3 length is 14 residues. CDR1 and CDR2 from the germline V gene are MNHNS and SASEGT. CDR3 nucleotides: TGTGCCAGCAGTGGAGGGATCAGCTCCTACGAGCAGTACTTC. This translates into CASSGGISSYEQYF.

DNA for the CDR3: TGTGCCAGCAGCCAAGGGACTAGCGGAAACAATGAGCAGTTCTTC. This translates into CASSQGTSGNNEQFF. The chain joins TRBV4-2 to TRBJ2-1; 10 positions agree with TRBD2. CDR1 and CDR2 from the germline V gene are LGHNA and YNFKEQ. The CDR3 consists of 15 residues. V was pared by 1 base and J by 5 bases, with 2 bases of the junction left unmatched.

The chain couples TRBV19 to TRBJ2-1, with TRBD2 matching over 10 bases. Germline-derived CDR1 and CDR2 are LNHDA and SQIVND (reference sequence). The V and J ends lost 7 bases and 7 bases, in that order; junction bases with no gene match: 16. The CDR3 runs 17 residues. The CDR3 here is CASTPYPPQREGNEQFF. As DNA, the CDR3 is TGTGCCAGTACCCCCTACCCCCCCCAGCGGGAGGGGAATGAGCAGTTCTTC.

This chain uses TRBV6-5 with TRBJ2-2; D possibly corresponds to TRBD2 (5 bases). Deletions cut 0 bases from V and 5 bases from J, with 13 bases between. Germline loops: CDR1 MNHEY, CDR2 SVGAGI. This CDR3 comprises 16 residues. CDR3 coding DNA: TGTGCCAGCAGTTACTCGACTACACTCACGACCGGGGAGCTGTTTTTT. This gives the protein CASSYSTTLTTGELFF.

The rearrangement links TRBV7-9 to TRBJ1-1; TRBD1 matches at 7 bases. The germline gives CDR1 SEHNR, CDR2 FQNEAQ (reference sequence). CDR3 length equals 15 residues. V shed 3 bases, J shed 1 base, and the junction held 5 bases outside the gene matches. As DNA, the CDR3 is TGTGCCAGCAGCTTTGGGACAGCGAGGAACACTGAAGCTTTCTTT. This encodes CASSFGTARNTEAFF.

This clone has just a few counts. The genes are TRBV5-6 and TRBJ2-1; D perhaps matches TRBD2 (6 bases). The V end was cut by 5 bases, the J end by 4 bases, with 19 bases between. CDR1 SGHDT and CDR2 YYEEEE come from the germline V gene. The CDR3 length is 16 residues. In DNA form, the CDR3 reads TGTGCCAGCAGGGAATTGGGGGGTCCCGCTTACAATGAGCAGTTCTTC. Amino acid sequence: CASRELGGPAYNEQFF.

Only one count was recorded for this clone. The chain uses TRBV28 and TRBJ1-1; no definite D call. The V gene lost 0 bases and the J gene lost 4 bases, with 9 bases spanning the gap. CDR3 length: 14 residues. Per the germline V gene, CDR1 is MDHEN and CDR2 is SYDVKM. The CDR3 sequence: CASSLWAVSTEAFF. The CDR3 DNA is TGTGCCAGCAGTTTATGGGCGGTTTCCACTGAAGCTTTCTTT. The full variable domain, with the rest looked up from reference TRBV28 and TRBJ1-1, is DVKVTQSSRYLVKRTGEKVFLECVQDMDHENMFWYRQDPGLGLRLIYFSYDVKMKEKGDIPEGYSVSREKKERFSLILESASTNQTSMYLCASSLWAVSTEAFFGQGTRLTVV.

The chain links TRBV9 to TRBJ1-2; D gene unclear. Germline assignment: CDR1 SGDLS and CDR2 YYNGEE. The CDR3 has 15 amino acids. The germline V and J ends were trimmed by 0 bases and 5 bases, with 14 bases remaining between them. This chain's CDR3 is CASSVEEGMLYGYTF. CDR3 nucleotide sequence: TGTGCCAGCAGCGTAGAGGAAGGGATGCTTTATGGCTACACCTTC.

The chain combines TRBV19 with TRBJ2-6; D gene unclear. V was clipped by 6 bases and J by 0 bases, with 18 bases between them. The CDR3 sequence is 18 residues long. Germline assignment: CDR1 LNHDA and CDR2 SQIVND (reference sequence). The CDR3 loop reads CASSLILGRFSGANVLTF. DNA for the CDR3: TGTGCCAGTAGCCTCATCCTTGGACGCTTCTCTGGGGCCAACGTCCTGACTTTC.

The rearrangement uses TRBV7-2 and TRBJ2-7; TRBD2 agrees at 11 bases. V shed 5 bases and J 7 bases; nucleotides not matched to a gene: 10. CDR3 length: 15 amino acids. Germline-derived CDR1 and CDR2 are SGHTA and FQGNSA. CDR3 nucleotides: TGTGCCAGCAGCAGAACTGGACTAGCGGGTTTAGAGCAGTACTTC. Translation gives CASSRTGLAGLEQYF.

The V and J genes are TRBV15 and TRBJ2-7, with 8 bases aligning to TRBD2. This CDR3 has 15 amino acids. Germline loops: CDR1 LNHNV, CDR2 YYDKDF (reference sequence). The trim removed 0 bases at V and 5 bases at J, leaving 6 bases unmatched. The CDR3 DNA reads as TGTGCCACCAGCAGAGAGGCGAGCGGGAGCGACGAGCAGTACTTC. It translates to CATSREASGSDEQYF.

The CDR3, as DNA: TGTGCCAGTAGGAACCGGGACAGGAAGATCAATGAGCAGTTCTTC. Translating gives CASRNRDRKINEQFF. J is TRBJ2-1 and V is TRBV19, with TRBD1 identical over 8 bases. Trimming removed 6 bases from V and 6 bases from J; junction bases left unmatched: 10. Germline V gene lookup returns CDR1 LNHDA and CDR2 SQIVND (reference sequence). The CDR3 has 15 amino acids.

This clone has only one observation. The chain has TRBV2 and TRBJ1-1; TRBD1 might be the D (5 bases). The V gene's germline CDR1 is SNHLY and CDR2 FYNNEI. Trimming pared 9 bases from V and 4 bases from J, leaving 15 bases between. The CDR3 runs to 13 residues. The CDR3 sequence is CARRQSPITEAFF. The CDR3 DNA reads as TGTGCCAGACGACAGAGCCCGATCACTGAAGCTTTCTTT.

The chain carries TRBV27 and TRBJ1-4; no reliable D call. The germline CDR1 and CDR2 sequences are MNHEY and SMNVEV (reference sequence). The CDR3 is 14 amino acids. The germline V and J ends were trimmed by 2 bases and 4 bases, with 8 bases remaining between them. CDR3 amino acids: CASSLNRVNEKLFF. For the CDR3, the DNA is TGTGCCAGCAGTTTAAACCGAGTTAATGAAAAACTGTTTTTT.

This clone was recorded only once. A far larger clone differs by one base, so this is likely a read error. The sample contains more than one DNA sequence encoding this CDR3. Here the CDR3 DNA reads TGTGCCAGCAGTCGCTACGAGCGTGGCGGCTACACCTTT. It specifies CASSRYERGGYTF. This chain joins TRBV28 and TRBJ1-2, with D uncertain. The CDR3 is 13 amino acids. In germline, CDR1 is MDHEN, CDR2 SYDVKM.

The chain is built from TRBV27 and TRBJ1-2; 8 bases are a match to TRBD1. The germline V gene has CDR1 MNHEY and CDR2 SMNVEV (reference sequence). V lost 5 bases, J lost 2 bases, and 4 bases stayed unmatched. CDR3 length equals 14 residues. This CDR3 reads CASSRQGSNYGYTF. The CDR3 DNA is TGTGCCAGCAGTAGACAGGGGTCCAACTATGGCTACACCTTC.

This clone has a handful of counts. CDR3 amino acids: CASSVGQRNTEAFF. The CDR3 DNA sequence: TGTGCCAGCAGCGTGGGACAGAGGAACACTGAAGCTTTCTTT. V and J are TRBV9 and TRBJ1-1; 7 bases fit TRBD1. The CDR3 runs to 14 residues. V lost 2 bases and J lost 1; bases outside the gene matches: 2. Germline V lookup: CDR1 SGDLS, CDR2 YYNGEE. The full variable domain, with the rest looked up from reference TRBV9 and TRBJ1-1, is DSGVTQTPKHLITATGQRVTLRCSPRSGDLSVYWYQQSLDQGLQFLIQYYNGEERAKGNILERFSAQQFPDLHSELNLSSLELGDSALYFCASSVGQRNTEAFFGQGTRLTVV.

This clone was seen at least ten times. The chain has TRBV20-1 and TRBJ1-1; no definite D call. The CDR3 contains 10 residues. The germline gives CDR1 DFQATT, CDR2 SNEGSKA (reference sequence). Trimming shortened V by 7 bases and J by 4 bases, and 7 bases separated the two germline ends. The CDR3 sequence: CSVRITEAFF. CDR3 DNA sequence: TGCAGTGTTCGGATCACTGAAGCTTTCTTT.

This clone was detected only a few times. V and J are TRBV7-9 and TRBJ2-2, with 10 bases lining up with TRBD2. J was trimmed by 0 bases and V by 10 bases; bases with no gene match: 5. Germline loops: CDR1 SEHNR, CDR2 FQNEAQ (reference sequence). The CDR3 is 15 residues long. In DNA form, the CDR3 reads TGTGCCATCCCGGGACTAGCGTCGAACACCGGGGAGCTGTTTTTT. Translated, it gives CAIPGLASNTGELFF.